Following are 20 T cell receptor beta chains from one sample sequenced in a study of cytomegalovirus exposure and HLA in healthy donors. TCRdb's copy holds only in-frame clones and misses some; the assay was immunoSEQ multiplex PCR. The profile shows about 140,000 clones, roughly nine tenths of them singletons. The sequencing sample was made of PBMCs. Source of these receptors: a man younger than 35 in good health and CMV-seronegative.

This clone was counted a single time. This chain connects TRBV5-1 to TRBJ2-1; TRBD1 agrees at 8 bases. After removal of 0 bases from V and 4 bases from J, the junction contained 9 bases not matched to a gene. Germline CDR1 reads SGHRS; CDR2 reads YFSETQ. The CDR3 totals 17 residues. The CDR3 region has the DNA TGCGCCAGCAGCTTGGGGTCGGGGACAGGAGTTTACAATGAGCAGTTCTTC. It specifies CASSLGSGTGVYNEQFF.

The chain combines TRBV2 with TRBJ2-5; TRBD2 aligns across 7 bases. The length of the CDR3 is 15 residues. Looked up from germline, CDR1 is SNHLY and CDR2 is FYNNEI. J was trimmed by 4 bases and V by 5 bases; bases with no gene match: 10. Here the CDR3 DNA reads TGTGCCAGCAGTCCCGGACCTAGCGGAACAGAGACCCAGTACTTC. The encoded protein is CASSPGPSGTETQYF.

This chain links TRBV28 with TRBJ2-7; weak D call: TRBD2 (5 bases). CDR1 MDHEN and CDR2 SYDVKM come from the germline V gene. This CDR3 comprises 16 residues. With 4 bases removed from V and 7 bases from J, the gap between germline ends came to 23 bases. Here the CDR3 DNA reads TGTGCCAGCAGTTCCCGGTGGGCGGAAGCGACGGGGGAGCAGTACTTC. This gives the protein CASSSRWAEATGEQYF.

V and J are TRBV4-2 and TRBJ1-5; tentative D call: TRBD1 (6 bases). The CDR3 runs 16 residues. V dropped 4 bases and J dropped 4 bases, with 17 bases sitting between them. From germline, CDR1 is LGHNA and CDR2 YNFKEQ. The CDR3 spells CASSLDVGQGNQPQHF. CDR3 nucleotide sequence: TGTGCCAGCAGCCTTGACGTCGGGCAGGGGAATCAGCCCCAGCATTTT.

A single count supports this clone. The chain recombines TRBV5-1 with TRBJ1-1; tentative D call: TRBD1 (6 bases). The CDR3 length is 14 residues. Germline V gene sequence: CDR1 SGHRS, CDR2 YFSETQ. Trimming removed 7 bases at V and 2 bases at J, with 15 bases between. CDR3 DNA: TGCGCCAGCTCCTACGACAGGACCAACACTGAAGCTTTCTTT. It encodes CASSYDRTNTEAFF.

This sequence joins TRBV10-3 and TRBJ1-6; TRBD1 might be the D (6 bases). The CDR3 spans 14 residues. The ends were cut back, 7 bases at V and 9 bases at J, with 16 bases in the middle. Germline-derived CDR1 and CDR2 are ENHRY and SYGVKD. CDR3 amino acids: CAINVQGSGSPLHF. In DNA form, the CDR3 reads TGTGCCATCAATGTTCAGGGGAGTGGTTCACCCCTCCACTTT.

This chain joins TRBV5-6 and TRBJ1-5; TRBD1 might be the D (6 bases). Germline CDR1 is SGHDT and CDR2 is YYEEEE. V dropped 1 base and J dropped 5 bases, with 13 bases sitting between them. This CDR3 has 15 residues. CDR3 DNA sequence: TGTGCCAGCAGCTTGACAGGGTCCCAATATCAGCCCCAGCATTTT. Translated, it gives CASSLTGSQYQPQHF.

The gene calls are TRBV9 and TRBJ2-1, with TRBD2 identical over 9 bases. J lost 7 bases, V lost 2 bases, and 10 bases had no gene match. The CDR3 runs to 16 residues. CDR1 and CDR2 from the germline V gene are SGDLS and YYNGEE. For the CDR3, the DNA is TGTGCCAGCAGCGTCCGCGGGAGGGCCCTGCAGAATGAGCAGTTCTTC. Amino acids: CASSVRGRALQNEQFF.

V and J are TRBV6-5 and TRBJ2-1, with 10 bases lining up with TRBD1. Germline CDR1 reads MNHEY; CDR2 reads SVGAGI. The CDR3 is made up of 13 amino acids. V gave up 4 bases and J gave up 15 bases; unmatched junction bases: 9. Written as DNA, the CDR3 is TGTGCCAGCAGTTCGTCCCGGGACAGGGGCCGGTTCTTC. It encodes CASSSSRDRGRFF.

CDR3 DNA sequence: TGTGCCAGCAGCCAAAACTCCGGGGAAAAACTGTTTTTT. Its translation is CASSQNSGEKLFF. This chain joins TRBV14 and TRBJ1-4; D gene unclear. This CDR3 is built from 13 residues. Trimming cost V 2 bases and J 8 bases, with 9 bases left between them. The germline CDR1 and CDR2 sequences are SGHDN and FVKESK.

The J gene is TRBJ2-2, the V gene TRBV5-4, with 8 nucleotides matching TRBD1. The CDR3 length is 15 residues. Germline V gene lookup returns CDR1 SGHNT and CDR2 YYREEE (reference sequence). V trimming: 4 bases; J trimming: 4 bases; junction bases outside the gene matches: 6. The DNA for the CDR3 is TGTGCCAGCAGCCTCGGGACAGGTGTCACCGGGGAGCTGTTTTTT. This encodes CASSLGTGVTGELFF.

The gene calls are TRBV28 and TRBJ1-4; 7 bases are shared with TRBD1. The germline V gene has CDR1 MDHEN and CDR2 SYDVKM. The CDR3 is 16 residues long. With V trimmed by 2 bases and J by 7 bases, 10 bases remained unmatched. CDR3 amino acids: CASSLLTTGNREKLFF. As DNA, the CDR3 is TGTGCCAGCAGTTTACTCACGACAGGGAATCGTGAAAAACTGTTTTTT.

The chain has TRBV7-8 and TRBJ2-7; 9 nucleotides agree with TRBD1. Trimming at V came to 6 bases and at J to 7 bases, leaving 13 bases not matched to a gene. This CDR3 has 15 amino acids. The germline V gene has CDR1 SGHVS and CDR2 FQNEAQ. CDR3 residues: CASSSGTGLKGEQYF. CDR3 nucleotides: TGTGCCAGCAGTTCCGGGACAGGGCTAAAAGGGGAGCAGTACTTC. The variable domain in full, completed from reference TRBV7-8 and TRBJ2-7, reads GAGVSQSPRYKVAKRGQDVALRCDPISGHVSLFWYQQALGQGPEFLTYFQNEAQLDKSGLPSDRFFAERPEGSVSTLKIQRTQQEDSAVYLCASSSGTGLKGEQYFGPGTRLTVT.

The gene calls are TRBV28 and TRBJ2-7; possible D gene TRBD2, 5 bases. Trimming stripped 4 bases from V and 0 bases from J, with 10 bases between. The germline V gene encodes CDR1 MDHEN and CDR2 SYDVKM. CDR3 length: 14 amino acids. The CDR3 DNA is TGTGCCAGCAGTTCGCCGGGATCCTCCTACGAGCAGTACTTC. Translated: CASSSPGSSYEQYF.

The chain combines TRBV6-1 with TRBJ2-7, with 11 bases that match TRBD2. J was trimmed by 0 bases and V by 3 bases; bases with no gene match: 1. The CDR3 is 15 amino acids. The germline V gene encodes CDR1 MNHNS and CDR2 SASEGT. The CDR3 DNA reads TGTGCCAGCAGTGAGGGACTAGCGGACTCCTACGAGCAGTACTTC. Translated: CASSEGLADSYEQYF.

The J gene is TRBJ2-7, the V gene TRBV11-2; no definite D call. The CDR3 consists of 20 residues. V was cut by 0 bases and J by 1 base, with 25 bases left in between. Germline V gene lookup returns CDR1 SGHAT and CDR2 FQNNGV. The CDR3 is CASSLEVLRVWLPASYEQYF. The CDR3 nucleotides read TGTGCCAGCAGCTTAGAAGTCCTCCGGGTTTGGTTGCCTGCTTCCTACGAGCAGTACTTC. The full variable domain, its missing parts supplied by reference TRBV11-2 and TRBJ2-7, is EAGVAQSPRYKIIEKRQSVAFWCNPISGHATLYWYQQILGQGPKLLIQFQNNGVVDDSQLPKDRFSAERLKGVDSTLKIQPAKLEDSAVYLCASSLEVLRVWLPASYEQYFGPGTRLTVT.

This chain joins TRBV5-6 and TRBJ2-2; 10 positions match TRBD2. CDR3 length: 16 residues. J lost 0 bases, V lost 6 bases, and 5 bases had no gene match. CDR1 is SGHDT, CDR2 YYEEEE, per germline. The CDR3 nucleotides read TGTGCCAGCATCAATGGACTAGCGGCGAACACCGGGGAGCTGTTTTTT. Protein product: CASINGLAANTGELFF.

In DNA form, the CDR3 reads TGTGCCAGCAGCTTGCAGGGAACAGGAAACACCATATATTTT. Translated: CASSLQGTGNTIYF. This sequence joins TRBV5-4 and TRBJ1-3; D might be TRBD1 (5 bases). Germline V gene lookup returns CDR1 SGHNT and CDR2 YYREEE (reference sequence). This CDR3 region has 14 residues. V lost 1 base and J lost 4, with 9 bases in between.

J is TRBJ2-2 and V is TRBV6-1, with 7 bases identical to TRBD1. The CDR3 extends over 15 amino acids. The trim removed 2 bases at V and 2 bases at J, leaving 2 bases unmatched. The germline gives CDR1 MNHNS, CDR2 SASEGT. The CDR3 sequence is CASSEYRGNTGELFF. The CDR3 DNA sequence: TGTGCCAGCAGTGAATACAGGGGTAACACCGGGGAGCTGTTTTTT.

The J gene is TRBJ2-2, the V gene TRBV29-1; 11 nucleotides align to TRBD1. Germline CDR1 is SQVTM and CDR2 is ANQGSEA. This CDR3 is built from 13 residues. The V segment lost 8 bases and the J segment 4 bases; nucleotides outside the gene matches: 3. The CDR3 DNA sequence: TGCAGCCCCGGGACAGGGGGCACCGGGGAGCTGTTTTTT. The encoded protein is CSPGTGGTGELFF.